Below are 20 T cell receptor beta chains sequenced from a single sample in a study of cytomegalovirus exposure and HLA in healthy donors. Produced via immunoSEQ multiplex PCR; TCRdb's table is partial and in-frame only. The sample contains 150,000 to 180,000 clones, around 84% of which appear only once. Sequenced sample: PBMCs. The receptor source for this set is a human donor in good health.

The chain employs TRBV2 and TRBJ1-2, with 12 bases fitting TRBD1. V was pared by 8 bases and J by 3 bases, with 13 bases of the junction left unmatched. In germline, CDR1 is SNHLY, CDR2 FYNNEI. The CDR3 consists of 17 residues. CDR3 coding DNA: TGTGCCAGCTCTCAACCCGGGGGGACAGGGGGCTACTATGGCTACACCTTC. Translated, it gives CASSQPGGTGGYYGYTF.

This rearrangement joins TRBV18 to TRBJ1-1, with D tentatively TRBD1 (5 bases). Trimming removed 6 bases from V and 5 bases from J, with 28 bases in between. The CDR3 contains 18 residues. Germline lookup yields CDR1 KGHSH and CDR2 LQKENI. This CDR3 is CASSNLGVYVPGGTEAFF. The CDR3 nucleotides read TGTGCCAGCTCGAACCTGGGGGTCTACGTCCCTGGGGGGACTGAAGCTTTCTTT.

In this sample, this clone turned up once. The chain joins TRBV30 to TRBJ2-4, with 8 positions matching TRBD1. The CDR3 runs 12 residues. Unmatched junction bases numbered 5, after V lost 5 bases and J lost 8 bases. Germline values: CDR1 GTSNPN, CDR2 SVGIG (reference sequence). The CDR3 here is CAWAQDRDIQYF. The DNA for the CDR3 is TGTGCCTGGGCCCAGGACAGGGACATTCAGTACTTC.

The CDR3 reads CASSLISGGDQPQHF. The CDR3 bases are TGTGCCAGCAGCTTGATCTCAGGGGGCGACCAGCCCCAGCATTTT. V gene TRBV5-5 combines with J gene TRBJ1-5, with TRBD1 matching over 8 bases. This CDR3 is 15 amino acids long. Unmatched junction bases numbered 7, after V lost 1 base and J lost 7 bases. CDR1 SGHKS and CDR2 YYEKEE come from the germline V gene (reference sequence). The entire variable domain, with the rest obtained from reference TRBV5-5 and TRBJ1-5, is as follows: DAGVTQSPTHLIKTRGQQVTLRCSPISGHKSVSWYQQVLGQGPQFIFQYYEKEERGRGNFPDRFSARQFPNYSSELNVNALLLGDSALYLCASSLISGGDQPQHFGDGTRLSIL.

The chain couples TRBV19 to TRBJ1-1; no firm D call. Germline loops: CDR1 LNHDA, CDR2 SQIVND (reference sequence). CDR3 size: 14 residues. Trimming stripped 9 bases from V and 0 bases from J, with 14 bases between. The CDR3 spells CASSIGRVNTEAFF. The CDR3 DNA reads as TGTGCCAGCTCGATAGGGAGGGTGAACACTGAAGCTTTCTTT.

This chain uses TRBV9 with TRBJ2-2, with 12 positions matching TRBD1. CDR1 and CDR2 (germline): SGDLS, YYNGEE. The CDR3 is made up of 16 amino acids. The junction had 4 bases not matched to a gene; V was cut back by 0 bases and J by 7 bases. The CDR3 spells CASSVVGTGGIGELFF. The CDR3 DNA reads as TGTGCCAGCAGCGTAGTAGGGACAGGGGGCATCGGGGAGCTGTTTTTT.

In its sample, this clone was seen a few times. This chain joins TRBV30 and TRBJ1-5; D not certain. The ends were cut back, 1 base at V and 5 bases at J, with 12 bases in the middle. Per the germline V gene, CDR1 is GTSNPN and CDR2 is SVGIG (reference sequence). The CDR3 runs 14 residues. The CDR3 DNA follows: TGTGCCTGGAGTGGTTCATCCAGCGATCAGCCCCAGCATTTT. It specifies CAWSGSSSDQPQHF.

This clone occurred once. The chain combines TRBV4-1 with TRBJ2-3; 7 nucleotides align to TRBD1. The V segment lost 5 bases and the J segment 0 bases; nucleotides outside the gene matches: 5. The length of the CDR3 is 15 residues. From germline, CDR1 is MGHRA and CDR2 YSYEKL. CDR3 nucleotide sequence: TGCGCCAGCAGCAAAACAGGGGTTAGCACAGATACGCAGTATTTT. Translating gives CASSKTGVSTDTQYF.

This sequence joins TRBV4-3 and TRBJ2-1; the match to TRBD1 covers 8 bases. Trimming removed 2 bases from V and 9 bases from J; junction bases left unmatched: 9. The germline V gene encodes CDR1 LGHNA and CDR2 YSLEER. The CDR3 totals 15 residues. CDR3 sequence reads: CASSQPGQAAREQFF. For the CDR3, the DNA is TGCGCCAGCAGCCAACCGGGACAGGCGGCTCGTGAGCAGTTCTTC.

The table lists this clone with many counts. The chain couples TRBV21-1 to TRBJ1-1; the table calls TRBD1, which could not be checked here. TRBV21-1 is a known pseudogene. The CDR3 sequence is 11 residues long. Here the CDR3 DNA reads TGTGCCAGCAGCCCCGACAGGGAAGCTTTCTTT. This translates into CASSPDREAFF.

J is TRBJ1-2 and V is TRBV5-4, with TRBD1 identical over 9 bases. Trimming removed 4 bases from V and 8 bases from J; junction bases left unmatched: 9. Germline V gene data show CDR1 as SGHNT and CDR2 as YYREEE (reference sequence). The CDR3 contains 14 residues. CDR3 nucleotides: TGTGCCAGCAGCCCGGACAGGGGTTATGGCGGCTACACCTTC. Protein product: CASSPDRGYGGYTF.

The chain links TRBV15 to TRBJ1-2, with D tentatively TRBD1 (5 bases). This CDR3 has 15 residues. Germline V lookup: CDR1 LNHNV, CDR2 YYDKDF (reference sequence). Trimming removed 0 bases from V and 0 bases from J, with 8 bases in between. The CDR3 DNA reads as TGTGCCACCAGCAGAGATCGGGGGACTAACTATGGCTACACCTTC. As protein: CATSRDRGTNYGYTF. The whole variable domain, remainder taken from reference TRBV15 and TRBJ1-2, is DAMVIQNPRYQVTQFGKPVTLSCSQTLNHNVMYWYQQKSSQAPKLLFHYYDKDFNNEADTPDNFQSRRPNTSFCFLDIRSPGLGDTAMYLCATSRDRGTNYGYTFGSGTRLTVV.

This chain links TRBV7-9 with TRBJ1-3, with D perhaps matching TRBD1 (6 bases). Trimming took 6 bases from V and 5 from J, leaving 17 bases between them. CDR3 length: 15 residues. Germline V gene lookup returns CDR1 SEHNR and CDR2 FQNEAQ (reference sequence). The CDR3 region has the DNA TGTGCCAGCAGTGAAGTAGCAGGGGTACGAAACACCATATATTTT. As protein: CASSEVAGVRNTIYF.

CDR3 loop: CASSLRQGRNTGELFF. DNA for the CDR3: TGTGCCAGCAGCTTACGGCAGGGAAGGAACACCGGGGAGCTGTTTTTT. This rearrangement joins TRBV7-2 to TRBJ2-2; D might be TRBD1 (5 bases). The germline V gene has CDR1 SGHTA and CDR2 FQGNSA. Trimming left V 2 bases short and J 1 base short, with 11 bases between. The CDR3 has 16 residues.

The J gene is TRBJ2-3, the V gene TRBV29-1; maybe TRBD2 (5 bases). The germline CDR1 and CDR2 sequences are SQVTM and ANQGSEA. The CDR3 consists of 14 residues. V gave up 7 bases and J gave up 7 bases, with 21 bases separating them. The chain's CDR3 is CSADLHTAENTQYF. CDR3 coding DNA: TGCAGCGCTGACCTCCATACAGCGGAAAATACGCAGTATTTT.

This chain's CDR3 is CASSQGLAGGQDTQYF. The CDR3 coding sequence is TGTGCCAGCAGCCAGGGTCTAGCGGGGGGGCAAGATACGCAGTATTTT. This chain connects TRBV11-2 to TRBJ2-3; 12 positions match TRBD2. CDR3 length: 16 residues. Trimming took 5 bases from V and 5 from J; bases not matched to a gene: 8. Germline CDR1 reads SGHAT; CDR2 reads FQNNGV.

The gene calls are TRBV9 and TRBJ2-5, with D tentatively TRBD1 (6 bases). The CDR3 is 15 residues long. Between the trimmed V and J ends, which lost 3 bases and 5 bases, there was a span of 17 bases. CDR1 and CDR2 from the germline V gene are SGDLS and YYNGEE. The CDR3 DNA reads TGTGCCAGCAGCGCGGAGACAGGAGTTTGGGAGACCCAGTACTTC. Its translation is CASSAETGVWETQYF.

CDR3 sequence (DNA): TGTGCCAGCAGTTATGATCTGGGACAGTTAAGAAACACCATATATTTT. This codes for CASSYDLGQLRNTIYF. The chain carries TRBV6-6 and TRBJ1-3; TRBD1 matches at 7 bases. Germline V CDR1 and CDR2: MNHNY, SVGAGI (reference sequence). The CDR3 consists of 16 residues. The trim removed 3 bases at V and 5 bases at J, leaving 10 bases unmatched.

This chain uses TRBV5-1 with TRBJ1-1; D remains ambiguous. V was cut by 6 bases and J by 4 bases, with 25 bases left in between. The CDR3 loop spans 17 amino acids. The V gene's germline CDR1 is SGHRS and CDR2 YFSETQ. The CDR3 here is CASTSLGEWRMTTEAFF. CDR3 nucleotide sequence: TGCGCCAGCACATCATTAGGAGAGTGGAGGATGACCACTGAAGCTTTCTTT.

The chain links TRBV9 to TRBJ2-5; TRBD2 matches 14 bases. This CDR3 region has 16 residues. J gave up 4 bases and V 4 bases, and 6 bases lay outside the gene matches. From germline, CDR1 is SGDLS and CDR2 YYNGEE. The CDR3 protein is CASSPPGTSGRETQYF. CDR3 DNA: TGTGCCAGCAGCCCTCCCGGGACTAGCGGGAGAGAGACCCAGTACTTC.